What follows are 17 T cell receptor beta chains derived from one specimen sequenced in a study of T cell responses to AZD1222 COVID-19 vaccine. The table came from immunoSEQ multiplex PCR; TCRdb's copy has only in-frame clones and leaves some out. The sample comprises tens of thousands of clones, roughly 90% of which are singletons, and roughly 4.2% rests with the top ten. The specimen comprised peripheral blood, sampled on day 0 of AZD1222 vaccination. The receptor source for this set is an adult in good health.

The genes are TRBV5-1 and TRBJ1-3; D gene unclear. The CDR3 is made up of 16 amino acids. The V gene's germline CDR1 is SGHRS and CDR2 YFSETQ. V was trimmed by 0 bases and J by 0 bases, leaving 10 bases between them. CDR3 loop: CASSLEYRSSGNTIYF. CDR3 sequence (DNA): TGCGCCAGCAGCTTGGAGTACCGAAGCTCTGGAAACACCATATATTTT.

V is TRBV11-2 and J is TRBJ1-2; D is possibly TRBD1 (6 bases). Deletions cut 5 bases from V and 5 bases from J, with 30 bases between. From germline, CDR1 is SGHAT and CDR2 FQNNGV. CDR3 size: 19 residues. In DNA form, the CDR3 reads TGTGCCAGCAGCCGACGGGCAGGGGACTCCGACGCGTCCCTTTATGGCTACACCTTC. Translating gives CASSRRAGDSDASLYGYTF. Using reference TRBV11-2 and TRBJ1-2 for the parts outside the CDR3, the full variable domain is EAGVAQSPRYKIIEKRQSVAFWCNPISGHATLYWYQQILGQGPKLLIQFQNNGVVDDSQLPKDRFSAERLKGVDSTLKIQPAKLEDSAVYLCASSRRAGDSDASLYGYTFGSGTRLTVV.

The chain combines TRBV9 with TRBJ1-2, with D perhaps matching TRBD1 (5 bases). The V gene's germline CDR1 is SGDLS and CDR2 YYNGEE. V was trimmed by 0 bases and J by 2 bases, leaving 11 bases between them. CDR3 length: 15 amino acids. The CDR3 spells CASSVEAGRNYGYTF. DNA of the CDR3: TGTGCCAGCAGCGTAGAGGCAGGGCGGAACTATGGCTACACCTTC. Looking up the rest from reference TRBV9 and TRBJ1-2 gives the full variable domain: DSGVTQTPKHLITATGQRVTLRCSPRSGDLSVYWYQQSLDQGLQFLIQYYNGEERAKGNILERFSAQQFPDLHSELNLSSLELGDSALYFCASSVEAGRNYGYTFGSGTRLTVV.

The gene calls are TRBV24-1 and TRBJ2-3; TRBD1 matches 8 bases. The CDR3 totals 15 residues. The germline V gene encodes CDR1 KGHDR and CDR2 SFDVKD. The junction had 9 bases not matched to a gene; V was cut back by 7 bases and J by 4 bases. CDR3 coding DNA: TGTGCCACCAGCCATGGACAGGGATGGGCAGATACGCAGTATTTT. Its protein product is CATSHGQGWADTQYF.

This rearrangement joins TRBV30 to TRBJ1-1; D uncertain. This CDR3 region has 13 residues. In germline, CDR1 is GTSNPN, CDR2 SVGIG (reference sequence). With 5 bases removed from V and 3 bases from J, the gap between germline ends came to 13 bases. The CDR3 region is CAWGNNVDTEAFF. The CDR3 DNA sequence: TGTGCCTGGGGAAATAATGTTGACACTGAAGCTTTCTTT.

The V call is TRBV7-8, the J call TRBJ2-3; 9 nucleotides agree with TRBD1. The germline V gene has CDR1 SGHVS and CDR2 FQNEAQ. V gave up 6 bases and J gave up 2 bases; unmatched junction bases: 6. CDR3 length equals 15 residues. CDR3 bases: TGTGCCAGCAGTCTAACAGGGGGCCCCACAGATACGCAGTATTTT. Protein product: CASSLTGGPTDTQYF.

V usage is TRBV19 and J usage is TRBJ1-5; tentatively, D is TRBD1 (5 bases). Per the germline V gene, CDR1 is LNHDA and CDR2 is SQIVND (reference sequence). CDR3 length equals 15 residues. The V end lost 10 bases, the J end lost 6 bases, and 22 bases lay between the germline ends. CDR3 nucleotides: TGTGCCACCTCCCGGGGGGGGTTGGTTGGTCAGCCCCAGCATTTT. As protein: CATSRGGLVGQPQHF.

The J gene is TRBJ1-4, the V gene TRBV6-5, with 8 nucleotides matching TRBD1. The CDR3 runs to 15 residues. V shed 6 bases and J 5 bases; nucleotides not matched to a gene: 8. Germline V CDR1 and CDR2: MNHEY, SVGAGI. CDR3 sequence (DNA): TGTGCCAGCAGGGATATCGACAGGGGAAATGAAAAACTGTTTTTT. Translation: CASRDIDRGNEKLFF.

The chain recombines TRBV19 with TRBJ1-5; D unresolved. Germline assignment: CDR1 LNHDA and CDR2 SQIVND (reference sequence). The V and J ends lost 3 bases and 11 bases respectively, with 8 bases between them. This CDR3 spans 11 amino acids. The CDR3 is CASSIPGSQHF. The CDR3 DNA reads TGTGCCAGTAGTATTCCCGGGTCCCAGCATTTT.

Only one count was recorded for this clone. J is TRBJ1-2 and V is TRBV6-5; 9 bases are a match to TRBD1. V was pared by 8 bases and J by 7 bases, with 5 bases of the junction left unmatched. CDR1 is MNHEY, CDR2 SVGAGI, per germline. The length of the CDR3 is 12 residues. The CDR3 protein is CASRDRDSGYTF. CDR3 sequence (DNA): TGTGCCAGCCGGGACAGGGACTCTGGCTACACCTTC.

V and J are TRBV24-1 and TRBJ2-7; weak D call: TRBD1 (5 bases). Germline assignment: CDR1 KGHDR and CDR2 SFDVKD. V lost 6 bases and J 6 bases, leaving 14 bases between the germline ends. This CDR3 is 13 amino acids long. The CDR3 DNA is TGTGCCACCAGTAGGGGAAGTGTCGGCGAGCAGTACTTC. Protein sequence: CATSRGSVGEQYF.

A single count supports this clone. The chain employs TRBV18 and TRBJ1-5; no clear D gene. Trimming stripped 0 bases from V and 9 bases from J, with 12 bases between. The CDR3 is made up of 14 amino acids. The germline gives CDR1 KGHSH, CDR2 LQKENI. As DNA, the CDR3 is TGTGCCAGCTCACCACCGGACCCTCCCTGGCCCCAGCATTTT. This encodes CASSPPDPPWPQHF.

The gene calls are TRBV3-1 (or the pseudogene TRBV3-2) and TRBJ1-2, with D possibly TRBD1 on 6 matching bases. Germline CDR1 and CDR2: LGHDT and YNNKEL (reference sequence). Trimming took 3 bases from V and 0 from J, leaving 8 bases between them. CDR3 length equals 14 residues. The CDR3 here is CASSHRGANYGYTF. Written as DNA, the CDR3 is TGTGCCAGCAGCCACAGGGGAGCTAACTATGGCTACACCTTC.

This rearrangement joins TRBV21-1 to TRBJ1-1; the DNA was not used to check the table's D call, TRBD1. TRBV21-1 is a documented pseudogene. The CDR3 has 17 amino acids. The CDR3 nucleotides read TGTGCCAGCAGCATCCACCCGGGACAGGAGATGAACACTGAAGCTTTCTTT. It codes for CASSIHPGQEMNTEAFF.

This sequence joins TRBV27 and TRBJ1-6, with unresolved D. The CDR3 is made up of 14 amino acids. Per germline, CDR1 MNHEY and CDR2 SMNVEV (reference sequence). V gave up 4 bases and J gave up 11 bases, with 15 bases separating them. This CDR3 is CASSYDGELAPLHF. The CDR3 bases are TGTGCCAGCAGTTATGACGGGGAGTTGGCACCCCTCCACTTT.

This chain links TRBV28 with TRBJ1-5, with D tentatively TRBD1 (5 bases). CDR3 length: 15 residues. Between the trimmed V and J ends, which lost 7 bases and 11 bases, there was a span of 24 bases. Germline CDR1 is MDHEN and CDR2 is SYDVKM. This CDR3 reads CASTPEDILLGAQHF. CDR3 bases: TGTGCCAGCACCCCTGAGGACATCCTTTTGGGGGCCCAGCATTTT.

The chain recombines TRBV6-1 with TRBJ1-3; D is ambiguous. The CDR3 runs to 12 residues. V gave up 1 base and J gave up 8 bases, with 6 bases separating them. Per germline, CDR1 MNHNS and CDR2 SASEGT. CDR3 in amino acids: CASSEVFDTIYF. In DNA, the CDR3 is TGTGCCAGCAGTGAAGTATTTGACACCATATATTTT.